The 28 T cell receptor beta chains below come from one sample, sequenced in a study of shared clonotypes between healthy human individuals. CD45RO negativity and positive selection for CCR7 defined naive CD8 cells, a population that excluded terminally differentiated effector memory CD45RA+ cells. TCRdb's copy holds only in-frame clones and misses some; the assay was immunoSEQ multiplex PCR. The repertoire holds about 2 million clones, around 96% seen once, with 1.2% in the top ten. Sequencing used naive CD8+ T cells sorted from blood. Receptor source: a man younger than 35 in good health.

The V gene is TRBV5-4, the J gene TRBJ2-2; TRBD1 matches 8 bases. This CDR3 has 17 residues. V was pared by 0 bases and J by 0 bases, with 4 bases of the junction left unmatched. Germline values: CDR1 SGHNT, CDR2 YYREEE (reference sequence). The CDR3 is CASSLDDRGSNTGELFF. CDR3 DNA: TGTGCCAGCAGCTTGGATGACAGGGGCTCGAACACCGGGGAGCTGTTTTTT.

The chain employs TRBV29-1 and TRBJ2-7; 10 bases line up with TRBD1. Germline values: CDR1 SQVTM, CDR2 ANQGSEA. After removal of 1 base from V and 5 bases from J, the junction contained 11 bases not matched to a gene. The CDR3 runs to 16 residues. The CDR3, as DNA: TGCAGCGTTGAAGGGTATTCCGGACAGGGGGGCGACGAGCAGTACTTC. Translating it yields CSVEGYSGQGGDEQYF.

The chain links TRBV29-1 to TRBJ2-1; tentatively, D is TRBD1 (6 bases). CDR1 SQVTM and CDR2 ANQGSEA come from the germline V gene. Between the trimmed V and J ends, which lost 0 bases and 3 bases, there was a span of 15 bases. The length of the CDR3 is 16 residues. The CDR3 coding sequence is TGCAGCGTTGAAGAGAGGACAGCCCCCATCTACAATGAGCAGTTCTTC. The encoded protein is CSVEERTAPIYNEQFF.

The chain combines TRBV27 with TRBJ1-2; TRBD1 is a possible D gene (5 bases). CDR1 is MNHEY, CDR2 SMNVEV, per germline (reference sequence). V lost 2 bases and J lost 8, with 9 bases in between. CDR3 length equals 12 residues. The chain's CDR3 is CASSLKGSGYTF. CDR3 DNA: TGTGCCAGCAGTTTAAAGGGGAGCGGCTACACCTTC.

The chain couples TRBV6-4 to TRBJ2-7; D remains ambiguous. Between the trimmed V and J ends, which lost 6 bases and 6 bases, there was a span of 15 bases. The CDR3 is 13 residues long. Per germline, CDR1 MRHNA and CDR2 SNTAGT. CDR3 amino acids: CASSPDLLGEQYF. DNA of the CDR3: TGTGCCAGCAGCCCCGATTTGTTGGGCGAGCAGTACTTC.

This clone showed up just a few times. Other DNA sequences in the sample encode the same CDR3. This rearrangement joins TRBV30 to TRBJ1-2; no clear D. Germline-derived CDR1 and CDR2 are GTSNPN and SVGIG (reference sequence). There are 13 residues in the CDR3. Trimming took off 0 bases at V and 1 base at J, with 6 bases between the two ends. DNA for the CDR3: TGTGCCTGGAGTGTAACCAGTAACTATGGCTACACCTTC. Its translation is CAWSVTSNYGYTF.

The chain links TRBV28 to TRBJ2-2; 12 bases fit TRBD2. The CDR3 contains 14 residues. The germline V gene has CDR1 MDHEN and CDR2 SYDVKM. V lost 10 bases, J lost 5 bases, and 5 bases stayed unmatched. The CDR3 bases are TGTGCCACGTCGACTAGCGGGGGAACCGGGGAGCTGTTTTTT. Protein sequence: CATSTSGGTGELFF.

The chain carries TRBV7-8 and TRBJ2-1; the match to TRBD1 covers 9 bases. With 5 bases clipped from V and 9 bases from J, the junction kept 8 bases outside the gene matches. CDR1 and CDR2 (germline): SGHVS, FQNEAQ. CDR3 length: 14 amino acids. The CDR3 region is CASSTTTGGGEQFF. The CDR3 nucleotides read TGTGCCAGCAGCACCACGACAGGGGGAGGTGAGCAGTTCTTC.

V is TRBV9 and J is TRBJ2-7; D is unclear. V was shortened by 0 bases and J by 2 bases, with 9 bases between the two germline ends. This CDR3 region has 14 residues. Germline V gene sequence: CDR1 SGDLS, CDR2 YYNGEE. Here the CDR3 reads CASSVEGPPYEQYF. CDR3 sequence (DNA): TGTGCCAGCAGCGTAGAGGGCCCCCCCTACGAGCAGTACTTC.

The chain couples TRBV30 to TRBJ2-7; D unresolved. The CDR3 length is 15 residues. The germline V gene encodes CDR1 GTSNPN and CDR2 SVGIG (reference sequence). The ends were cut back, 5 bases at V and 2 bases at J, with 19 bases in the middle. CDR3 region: CAWAPHWVGTYEQYF. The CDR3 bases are TGTGCCTGGGCCCCGCACTGGGTTGGGACCTACGAGCAGTACTTC.

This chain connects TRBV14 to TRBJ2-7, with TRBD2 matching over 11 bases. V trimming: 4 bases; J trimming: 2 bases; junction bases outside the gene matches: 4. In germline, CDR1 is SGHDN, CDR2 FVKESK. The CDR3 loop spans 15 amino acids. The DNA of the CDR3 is TGTGCCAGCAGCCTGGTAGCGGGAGGGACCTACGAGCAGTACTTC. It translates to CASSLVAGGTYEQYF.

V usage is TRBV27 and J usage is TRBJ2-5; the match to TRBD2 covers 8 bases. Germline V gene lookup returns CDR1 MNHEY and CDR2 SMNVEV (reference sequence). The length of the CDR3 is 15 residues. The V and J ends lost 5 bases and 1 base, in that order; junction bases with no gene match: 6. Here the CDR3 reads CASSTKREPQETQYF. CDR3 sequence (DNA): TGTGCCAGCAGTACTAAGCGGGAGCCCCAAGAGACCCAGTACTTC.

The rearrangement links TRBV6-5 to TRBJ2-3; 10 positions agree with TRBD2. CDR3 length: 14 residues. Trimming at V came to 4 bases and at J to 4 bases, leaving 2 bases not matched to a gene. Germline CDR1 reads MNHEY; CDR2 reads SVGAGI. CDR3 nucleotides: TGTGCCAGCAGTTCTAGCGGGAGCCCAGATACGCAGTATTTT. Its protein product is CASSSSGSPDTQYF.

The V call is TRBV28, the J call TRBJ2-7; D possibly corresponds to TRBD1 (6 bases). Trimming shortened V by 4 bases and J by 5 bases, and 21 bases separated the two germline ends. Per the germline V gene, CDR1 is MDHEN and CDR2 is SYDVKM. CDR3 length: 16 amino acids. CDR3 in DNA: TGTGCCAGCAGTTCCCTACCCACAGGGAGAGGGGACGAGCAGTACTTC. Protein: CASSSLPTGRGDEQYF.

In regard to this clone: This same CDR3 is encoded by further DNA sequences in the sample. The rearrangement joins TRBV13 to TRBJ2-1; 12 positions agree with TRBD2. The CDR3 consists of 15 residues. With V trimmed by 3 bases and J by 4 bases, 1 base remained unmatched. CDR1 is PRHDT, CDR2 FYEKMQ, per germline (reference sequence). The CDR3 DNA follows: TGTGCCAGCAGCTTCGGGACTAGCGGGTACAATGAGCAGTTCTTC. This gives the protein CASSFGTSGYNEQFF.

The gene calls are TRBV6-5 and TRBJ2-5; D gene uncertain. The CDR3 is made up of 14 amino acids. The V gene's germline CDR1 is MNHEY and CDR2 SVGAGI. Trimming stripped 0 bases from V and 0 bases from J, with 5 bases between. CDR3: CASSYSTYQETQYF. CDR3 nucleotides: TGTGCCAGCAGTTACTCGACATACCAAGAGACCCAGTACTTC.

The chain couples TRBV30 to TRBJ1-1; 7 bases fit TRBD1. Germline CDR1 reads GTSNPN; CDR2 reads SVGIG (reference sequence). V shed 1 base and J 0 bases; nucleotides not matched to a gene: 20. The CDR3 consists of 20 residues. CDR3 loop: CAWSGFGQEVDSGLNTEAFF. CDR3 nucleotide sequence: TGTGCCTGGAGTGGCTTCGGACAGGAAGTTGATTCGGGCTTGAACACTGAAGCTTTCTTT.

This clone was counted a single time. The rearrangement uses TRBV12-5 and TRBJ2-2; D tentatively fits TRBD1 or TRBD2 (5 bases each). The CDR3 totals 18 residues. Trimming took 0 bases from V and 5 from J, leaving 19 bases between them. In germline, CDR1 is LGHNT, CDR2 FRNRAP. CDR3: CASGLVRGVEGSTGELFF. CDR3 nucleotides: TGTGCTAGTGGTTTGGTACGGGGAGTCGAGGGGTCGACCGGGGAGCTGTTTTTT. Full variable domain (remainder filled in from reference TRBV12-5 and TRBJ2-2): DARVTQTPRHKVTEMGQEVTMRCQPILGHNTVFWYRQTMMQGLELLAYFRNRAPLDDSGMPKDRFSAEMPDATLATLKIQPSEPRDSAVYFCASGLVRGVEGSTGELFFGEGSRLTVL.

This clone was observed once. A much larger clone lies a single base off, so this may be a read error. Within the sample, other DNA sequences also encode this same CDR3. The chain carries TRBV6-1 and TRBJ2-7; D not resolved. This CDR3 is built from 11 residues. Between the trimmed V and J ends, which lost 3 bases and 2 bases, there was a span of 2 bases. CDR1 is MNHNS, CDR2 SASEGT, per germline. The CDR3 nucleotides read TGTGCCAGCAGTGACGCCTACGAGCAGTACTTC. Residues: CASSDAYEQYF.

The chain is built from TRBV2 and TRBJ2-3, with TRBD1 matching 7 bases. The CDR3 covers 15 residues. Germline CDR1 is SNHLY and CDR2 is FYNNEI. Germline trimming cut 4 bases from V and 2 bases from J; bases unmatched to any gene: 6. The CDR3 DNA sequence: TGTGCCAGCAGTGCCGGGACAGACCACACAGATACGCAGTATTTT. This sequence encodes CASSAGTDHTDTQYF.

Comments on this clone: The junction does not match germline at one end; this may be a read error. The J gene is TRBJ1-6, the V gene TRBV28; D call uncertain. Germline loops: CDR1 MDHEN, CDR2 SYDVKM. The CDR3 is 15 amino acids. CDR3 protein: CASTLWGKRDSPLHF. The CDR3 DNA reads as TGTGCCAGCACTTTATGGGGAAAAAGGGATTCACCCCTCCACTTT.

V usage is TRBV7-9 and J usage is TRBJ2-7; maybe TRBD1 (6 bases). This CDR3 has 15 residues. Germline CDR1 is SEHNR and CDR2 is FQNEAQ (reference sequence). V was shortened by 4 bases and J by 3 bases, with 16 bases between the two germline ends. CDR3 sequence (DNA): TGTGCCAGCAGCTGGCCCGGGGAAGGGGGCTACGAGCAGTACTTC. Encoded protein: CASSWPGEGGYEQYF.

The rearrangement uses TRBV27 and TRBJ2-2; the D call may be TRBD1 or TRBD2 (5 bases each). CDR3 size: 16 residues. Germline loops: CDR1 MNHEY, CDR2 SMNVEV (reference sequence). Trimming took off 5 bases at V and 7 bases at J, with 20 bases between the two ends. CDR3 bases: TGTGCCAGCAGTCCCGTATGGGGGTCCGCCGGCGGGGAGCTGTTTTTT. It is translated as CASSPVWGSAGGELFF.

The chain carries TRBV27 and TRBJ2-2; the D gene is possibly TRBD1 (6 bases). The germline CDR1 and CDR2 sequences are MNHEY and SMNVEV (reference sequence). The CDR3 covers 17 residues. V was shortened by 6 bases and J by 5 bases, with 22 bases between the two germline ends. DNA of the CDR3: TGTGCCAGCAGCCACCGAACGGGGACAACGGGGACCGGGGAGCTGTTTTTT. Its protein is CASSHRTGTTGTGELFF.

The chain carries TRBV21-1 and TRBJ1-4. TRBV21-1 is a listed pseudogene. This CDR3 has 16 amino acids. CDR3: CASSNPIGGGDEKLFF. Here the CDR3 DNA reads TGTGCCAGCAGCAACCCAATCGGTGGAGGGGATGAAAAACTGTTTTTT.

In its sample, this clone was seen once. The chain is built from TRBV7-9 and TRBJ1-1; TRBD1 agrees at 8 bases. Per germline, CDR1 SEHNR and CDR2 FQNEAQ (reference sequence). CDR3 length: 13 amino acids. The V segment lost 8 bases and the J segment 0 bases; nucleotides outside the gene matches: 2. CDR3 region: CASSTGVNTEAFF. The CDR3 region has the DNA TGTGCCAGCTCGACAGGGGTGAACACTGAAGCTTTCTTT.

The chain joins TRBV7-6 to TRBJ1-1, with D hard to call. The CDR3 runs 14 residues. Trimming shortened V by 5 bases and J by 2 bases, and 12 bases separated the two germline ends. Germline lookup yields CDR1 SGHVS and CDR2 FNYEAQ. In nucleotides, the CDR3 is TGTGCCAGCAGCCTGGGCTCCGGAAACACTGAAGCTTTCTTT. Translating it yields CASSLGSGNTEAFF.

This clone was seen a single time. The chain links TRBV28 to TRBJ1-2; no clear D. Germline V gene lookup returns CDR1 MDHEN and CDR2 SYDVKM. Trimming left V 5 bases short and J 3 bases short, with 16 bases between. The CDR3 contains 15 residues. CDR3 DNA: TGTGCCAGCAGTCTGACGGGAGTAAGGGACTATGGCTACACCTTC. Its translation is CASSLTGVRDYGYTF.